This TCR beta chain is from a study of T cell repertoires in cytomegalovirus infection. Overall study: Selection of CMV epitopes for the study included recently identified HLA-C-restricted and well-studied HLA-B-restricted ones. Public TCR beta signatures indicated both CMV infection and matching HLA type. Study-level findings and limits: Ex vivo, HLA-C-restricted CMV-specific TCR beta clonotypes prevailed over the rest of the response.

Trimming left V 2 bases short and J 8 bases short, with 12 bases between. Looked up from germline, CDR1 is MNHEY and CDR2 is SMNVEV (reference sequence). CDR3 size: 14 residues. On this clonotype itself: Its antigen is still unknown.

TCRdb processed the reads anew with MiXCR; each CDR3 protein has one entry. The sample lists approximately 990,000 distinct CDR3 sequences; roughly 30% were seen once. This chain uses TRBV27 with TRBJ2-2; D unclear. Sequenced material: cultured CD8+ T cells from PBMCs, taken from culture after CMV antigen stimulation. The clonotype was recovered from a human donor in good health (CMV status not recorded). Some clones in this sample may be carry-over from other donors' samples. The CDR3 region has the DNA TGTGCCAGCAGTTTAATTGGTGGAAAGGGGGAGCTGTTTTTT. It encodes CASSLIGGKGELFF.